This T cell receptor (beta chain) was sequenced in a study of blood T cell repertoires in COVID-19. Study-wide context: Samples of COVID-19 (acute and convalescent) were obtained from the United States, Italy and Spain.

In the original processing: Estimation of nucleated cell counts relied on the amplification of reference gene primers. The repertoire was sequenced with immunoSEQ multiplex PCR; TCRdb's copy has only in-frame clones and lacks some. V and J calls plus clone size are reproduced from that table; the DNA served to infer D and trimming. The data contain approximately 670,000 clones, more than 80% of them singletons. The germline V and J ends were trimmed by 3 bases and 0 bases, with 12 bases remaining between them. This CDR3 is built from 16 residues. Looked up from germline, CDR1 is KGHSH and CDR2 is LQKENI. In this sample, this clone turned up a few times.

This TCR was recovered from a woman under 30 with acute or convalescent COVID-19. Source material: peripheral blood. V usage is TRBV18 and J usage is TRBJ1-3, with a tentative D call TRBD1 (6 bases). DNA of the CDR3: TGTGCCAGCTCACCCGGACAGCGCTTCTCTGGAAACACCATATATTTT. Its protein product is CASSPGQRFSGNTIYF.